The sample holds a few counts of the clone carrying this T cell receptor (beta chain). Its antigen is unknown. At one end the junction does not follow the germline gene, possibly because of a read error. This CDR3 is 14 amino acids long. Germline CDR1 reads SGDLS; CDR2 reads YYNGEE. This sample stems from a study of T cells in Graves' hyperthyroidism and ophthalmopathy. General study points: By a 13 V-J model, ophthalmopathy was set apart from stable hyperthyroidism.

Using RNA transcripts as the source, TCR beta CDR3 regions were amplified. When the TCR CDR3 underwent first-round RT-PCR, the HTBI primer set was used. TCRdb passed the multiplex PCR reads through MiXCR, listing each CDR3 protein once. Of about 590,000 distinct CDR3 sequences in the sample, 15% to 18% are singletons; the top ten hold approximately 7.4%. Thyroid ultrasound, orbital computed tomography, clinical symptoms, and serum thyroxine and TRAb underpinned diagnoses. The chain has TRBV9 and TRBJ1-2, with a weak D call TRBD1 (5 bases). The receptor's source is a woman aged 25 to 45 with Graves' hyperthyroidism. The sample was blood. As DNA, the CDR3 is TGTGCCAGCAGCGTAGTAGGCGCCAGGGAGGGATTCGCCTTC. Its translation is CASSVVGAREGFAF.